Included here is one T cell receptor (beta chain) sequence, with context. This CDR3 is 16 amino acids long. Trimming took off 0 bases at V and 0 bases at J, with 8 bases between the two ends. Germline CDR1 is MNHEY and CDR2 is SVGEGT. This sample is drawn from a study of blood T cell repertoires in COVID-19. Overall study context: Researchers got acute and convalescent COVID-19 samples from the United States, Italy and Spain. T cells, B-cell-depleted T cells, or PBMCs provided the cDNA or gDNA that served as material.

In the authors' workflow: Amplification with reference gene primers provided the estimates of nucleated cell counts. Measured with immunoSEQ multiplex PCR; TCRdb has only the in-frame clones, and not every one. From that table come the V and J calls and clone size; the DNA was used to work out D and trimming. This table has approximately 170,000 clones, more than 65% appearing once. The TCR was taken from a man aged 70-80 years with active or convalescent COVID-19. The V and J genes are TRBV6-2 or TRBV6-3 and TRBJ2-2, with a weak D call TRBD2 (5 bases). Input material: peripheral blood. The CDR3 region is CASSYSRTSNTGELFF. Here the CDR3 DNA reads TGTGCCAGCAGTTACTCTAGGACTTCGAACACCGGGGAGCTGTTTTTT.